The 16 T cell receptor beta chains presented below share a single source sample, sequenced in a study of Ad26.COV2.S vaccination and SARS-CoV-2 variants. The assay was immunoSEQ multiplex PCR, and TCRdb's table has in-frame clones only and misses some. The table has 46,000 or so clones, approximately 80% seen once. The sequencing here drew on peripheral blood, taken after recovery from COVID-19. These receptors were taken from a human donor who had recovered from COVID-19.

The chain employs TRBV28 and TRBJ1-2; a possible D gene is TRBD1 (6 bases). The ends were cut back, 1 base at V and 0 bases at J, with 12 bases in the middle. The CDR3 is made up of 16 amino acids. Germline V gene sequence: CDR1 MDHEN, CDR2 SYDVKM. CDR3 loop: CASSLSWTAANYGYTF. The CDR3 nucleotides are TGTGCCAGCAGTTTATCGTGGACAGCCGCTAACTATGGCTACACCTTC.

The chain employs TRBV5-1 and TRBJ2-1; 10 bases match TRBD1. There are 15 residues in the CDR3. Germline-derived CDR1 and CDR2 are SGHRS and YFSETQ. With 4 bases clipped from V and 7 bases from J, the junction kept 8 bases outside the gene matches. CDR3 sequence reads: CASSPGQGRLNEQFF. The CDR3 nucleotides read TGCGCCAGCAGCCCGGGACAGGGGAGGCTAAATGAGCAGTTCTTC. The full variable domain, with the rest looked up from reference TRBV5-1 and TRBJ2-1, is KAGVTQTPRYLIKTRGQQVTLSCSPISGHRSVSWYQQTPGQGLQFLFEYFSETQRNKGNFPGRFSGRQFSNSRSEMNVSTLELGDSALYLCASSPGQGRLNEQFFGPGTRLTVL.

This clone was recorded only once. This CDR3 reads CASSSVLPSVSDYEQYF. CDR3 nucleotide sequence: TGTGCCAGCAGTTCCGTCCTCCCCTCGGTGAGTGACTACGAGCAGTACTTC. The chain is built from TRBV27 and TRBJ2-7; unclear D gene. V lost 4 bases, J lost 3 bases, and 22 bases lay in between. This CDR3 is 17 amino acids long. CDR1 MNHEY and CDR2 SMNVEV come from the germline V gene (reference sequence).

The rearrangement joins TRBV7-8 to TRBJ1-5; 10 bases fit TRBD1. V trimming: 0 bases; J trimming: 1 base; junction bases outside the gene matches: 6. The CDR3 extends over 18 amino acids. Germline V gene data show CDR1 as SGHVS and CDR2 as FQNEAQ. The CDR3 DNA reads as TGTGCCAGCAGCTTAGCCCGGGACAGGGGAATGAGCAATCAGCCCCAGCATTTT. It encodes CASSLARDRGMSNQPQHF.

The gene calls are TRBV5-1 and TRBJ1-3; D unclear. The CDR3 consists of 17 residues. Looked up from germline, CDR1 is SGHRS and CDR2 is YFSETQ. Trimming shortened V by 4 bases and J by 0 bases, and 17 bases separated the two germline ends. The CDR3 loop is CASSLTGSSSSGNTIYF. DNA of the CDR3: TGCGCCAGCAGCCTTACGGGATCTTCGAGCTCTGGAAACACCATATATTTT. The entire variable domain, with the rest obtained from reference TRBV5-1 and TRBJ1-3, is as follows: KAGVTQTPRYLIKTRGQQVTLSCSPISGHRSVSWYQQTPGQGLQFLFEYFSETQRNKGNFPGRFSGRQFSNSRSEMNVSTLELGDSALYLCASSLTGSSSSGNTIYFGEGSWLTVV.

This clone is judged large (0.1 to 1%). The chain links TRBV3-1 (or the pseudogene TRBV3-2) to TRBJ1-2; maybe TRBD1 (6 bases). Germline assignment: CDR1 LGHDT and CDR2 YNNKEL (reference sequence). This CDR3 is built from 13 residues. Deletions cut 4 bases from V and 8 bases from J, with 14 bases between. The CDR3, as DNA: TGTGCCAGCAGCCCACCAGGGGAGAGGGGCTACACCTTC. The encoded protein is CASSPPGERGYTF.

This clone appeared a single time. The chain is built from TRBV28 and TRBJ1-2; D gene ambiguous. Germline CDR1 MDHEN, CDR2 SYDVKM. There are 12 residues in the CDR3. The CDR3 spells CVTGPSNYGYTF. The CDR3 DNA is TGTGTTACGGGCCCTTCTAACTATGGCTACACCTTC.

This clone turned up a few times. This chain uses TRBV5-1 with TRBJ2-2; 7 bases are a match to TRBD1. Unmatched junction bases numbered 8, after V lost 1 base and J lost 5 bases. The germline V gene encodes CDR1 SGHRS and CDR2 YFSETQ. This CDR3 contains 16 residues. In DNA form, the CDR3 reads TGCGCCAGCAGCTTGACCCGGGTGGGACAGACCGGGGAGCTGTTTTTT. Amino acid sequence: CASSLTRVGQTGELFF.

This chain uses TRBV27 with TRBJ2-3; TRBD1 matches at 9 bases. J lost 5 bases, V lost 5 bases, and 17 bases had no gene match. Germline V gives CDR1 MNHEY, CDR2 SMNVEV (reference sequence). This CDR3 comprises 18 residues. The CDR3 DNA reads as TGTGCCAGCAGTCCGTCGTGGGACAGGGACCGGATGGGAGATACGCAGTATTTT. Its protein product is CASSPSWDRDRMGDTQYF.

The chain employs TRBV3-1 (or the pseudogene TRBV3-2) and TRBJ1-2, with D perhaps TRBD1 (5 bases). This CDR3 is built from 15 residues. Trimming stripped 4 bases from V and 6 bases from J, with 18 bases between. In germline, CDR1 is LGHDT, CDR2 YNNKEL (reference sequence). This CDR3 reads CASSLRGARKDGYTF. The CDR3 DNA reads as TGTGCCAGCAGCCTGAGAGGGGCGCGGAAGGATGGCTACACCTTC.

The genes are TRBV9 and TRBJ2-5; D may be TRBD2 (6 bases). Trimming left V 4 bases short and J 2 bases short, with 24 bases between. The CDR3 runs to 18 residues. Germline V lookup: CDR1 SGDLS, CDR2 YYNGEE. The CDR3 bases are TGTGCCAGCAGCCCCAGTAGGACCTTACTAGCAGCGCAAGAGACCCAGTACTTC. Translated, it gives CASSPSRTLLAAQETQYF.

The chain combines TRBV27 with TRBJ1-1; D gene uncertain. The V end lost 0 bases, the J end lost 0 bases, and 17 bases lay between the germline ends. CDR3 length equals 18 residues. Germline loops: CDR1 MNHEY, CDR2 SMNVEV (reference sequence). The DNA of the CDR3 is TGTGCCAGCAGTTTATCCTCCGACGGGCTTGGGGTGAACACTGAAGCTTTCTTT. This sequence encodes CASSLSSDGLGVNTEAFF.

This chain joins TRBV30 and TRBJ1-2; 9 nucleotides match TRBD1. The CDR3 is 14 amino acids. CDR1 is GTSNPN, CDR2 SVGIG, per germline (reference sequence). J gave up 7 bases and V 0 bases, and 6 bases lay outside the gene matches. The CDR3 sequence: CAWSVHRGQGGYTF. The CDR3 region has the DNA TGTGCCTGGAGTGTACACAGGGGGCAAGGTGGCTACACCTTC. The full variable domain, with the rest looked up from reference TRBV30 and TRBJ1-2, is SQTIHQWPATLVQPVGSPLSLECTVEGTSNPNLYWYRQAAGRGLQLLFYSVGIGQISSEVPQNLSASRPQDRQFILSSKKLLLSDSGFYLCAWSVHRGQGGYTFGSGTRLTVV.

The V gene is TRBV14, the J gene TRBJ1-2; 8 bases agree with TRBD1. This CDR3 contains 15 residues. V trimming: 1 base; J trimming: 4 bases; junction bases outside the gene matches: 5. CDR1 SGHDN and CDR2 FVKESK come from the germline V gene. The CDR3 sequence is CASSQGPGQAYGYTF. The CDR3 bases are TGTGCCAGCAGCCAAGGCCCGGGACAGGCCTATGGCTACACCTTC.

The chain links TRBV3-1 (or the pseudogene TRBV3-2) to TRBJ2-6; TRBD1 matches 9 bases. Germline V gene data show CDR1 as LGHDT and CDR2 as YNNKEL (reference sequence). V was pared by 7 bases and J by 0 bases, with 7 bases of the junction left unmatched. The CDR3 loop spans 17 amino acids. CDR3 coding DNA: TGTGCCAGCATCTCCGGGACAGGGAGCTCTGGGGCCAACGTCCTGACTTTC. It translates to CASISGTGSSGANVLTF.

This chain connects TRBV6-5 to TRBJ1-1, with a tentative D call TRBD1 (5 bases). Per the germline V gene, CDR1 is MNHEY and CDR2 is SVGAGI. The CDR3 consists of 13 residues. Between the trimmed V and J ends, which lost 6 bases and 6 bases, there was a span of 14 bases. CDR3 loop: CASRPGIAAEAFF. In nucleotides, the CDR3 is TGTGCCAGCAGACCAGGGATAGCGGCTGAAGCTTTCTTT.